This is a list of T cell receptor beta chains from one sample in a study of cytomegalovirus exposure and HLA in healthy donors. TCRdb's copy holds only in-frame clones and misses some; the assay was immunoSEQ multiplex PCR. The sample consists of 89,000 or so clones, 80% to 95% of them appearing once. Sequenced material: PBMCs. All receptors come from a woman aged 30 to 39 in good health and CMV-seropositive. Both conserved end residues are part of each CDR3. A D gene is named only where the DNA matches it firmly. The listing skips clone size in some rows; elsewhere it reads once, few, many or a size class.

J gene | clone size | V gene | D gene | CDR3 DNA | CDR3 protein
TRBJ2-2 | . | TRBV11-2 | TRBD1 | TGTGCCAGCAGCGTACAGGGGGCCTCGAACACCGGGGAGCTGTTTTTT | CASSVQGASNTGELFF
TRBJ2-5 | . | TRBV9 | . | TGTGCCAGCAGCGTTGGCGTGGGCAACGTCGGTGAGACCCAGTACTTC | CASSVGVGNVGETQYF
TRBJ1-4 | . | TRBV27 | TRBD1 | TGTGCCAGCAGTTGGACAGGGGGCCGGGATGAAAAACTGTTTTTT | CASSWTGGRDEKLFF
TRBJ1-1 | . | TRBV4-3 | . | TGCGCCAGCAGGACAGGGAACACTGAAGCTTTCTTT | CASRTGNTEAFF
TRBJ1-5 | few | TRBV6-5 | . | TGTGCCAGCAGCAATGATCCCTATAGCAATCAGCCCCAGCATTTT | CASSNDPYSNQPQHF
TRBJ2-7 | . | TRBV11-2 | . | TGTGCCAGCAGCCGGGTCATGGGGGGCGAGCAGTACTTC | CASSRVMGGEQYF
TRBJ2-5 | . | TRBV9 | TRBD2 | TGTGCCAGCAGCCCCGCGGAACTAGCGGGAGGGCTAGAGACCCAGTACTTC | CASSPAELAGGLETQYF
TRBJ2-7 | . | TRBV6-5 | . | TGTGCCAGCAGTACCCCAGGACTCCGTCACTACGAGCAGTACTTC | CASSTPGLRHYEQYF
TRBJ2-7 | . | TRBV9 | . | TGTGCCAGCAGCCCCCTTGTAAGCGCTAGCTCCTACGAGCAGTACTTC | CASSPLVSASSYEQYF
TRBJ2-1 | . | TRBV4-3 | TRBD2 | TGCGCCAGCAGCCAAGTTCCCGGACTAGCGACCGATGAGCAGTTCTTC | CASSQVPGLATDEQFF
TRBJ1-4 | . | TRBV7-8 | . | TGTGCCAGCAGACCCTTTGGGCTTCCACCCCACGGTAATGAAAAACTGTTTTTT | CASRPFGLPPHGNEKLFF
TRBJ2-1 | . | TRBV15 | TRBD2 | TGTGCCACCAGCATCGGACTAGCGGGAGGGGAGCAGTTCTTC | CATSIGLAGGEQFF
TRBJ2-3 | . | TRBV4-3 | TRBD2 | TGCGCCAGCAGCCAAGATTCGGGACTAGCGGGTTGGGCGGGGGATACGCAGTATTTT | CASSQDSGLAGWAGDTQYF
TRBJ2-7 | . | TRBV6-5 | . | TGTGCCAGCAGCCGAGGACTTGACGACTCTGGCGAGCAGTACTTC | CASSRGLDDSGEQYF
TRBJ2-3 | . | TRBV4-3 | TRBD2 | TGCGCCAGCAGCCCGGGACTAAAGAACACAGATACGCAGTATTTT | CASSPGLKNTDTQYF
TRBJ2-1 | . | TRBV19 | TRBD2 | TGTGCCAGTAGTACAGGAGCGGGAGTGGGCAATGAGCAGTTCTTC | CASSTGAGVGNEQFF
TRBJ1-5 | . | TRBV30 | . | TGTGCCTGGGCGGACACCGCTTATGGCAATCAGCCCCAGCATTTT | CAWADTAYGNQPQHF
TRBJ1-1 | . | TRBV11-2 | TRBD1 | TGTGCCAGCGCCCGACAGGGTCCCAAGAACACTGAAGCTTTCTTT | CASARQGPKNTEAFF
TRBJ2-1 | . | TRBV27 | . | TGTGCCAGCAGCCCAGGCAATGAGCAGTTCTTC | CASSPGNEQFF
TRBJ2-7 | . | TRBV11-2 | . | TGTGCCAGCAGCTTGACCGTTCGAGGGTCCGAGCAGTACTTC | CASSLTVRGSEQYF
TRBJ2-4 | . | TRBV28 | . | TGTGCCAGCAGTGCCACGCCTCCGGGAGTAAGGCTTCTAGCCAAAAACATTCAGTACTTC | CASSATPPGVRLLAKNIQYF
TRBJ1-2 | . | TRBV28 | TRBD1 | TGTGCCAGCAGTCTGGACAGGGAGGACTATGGCTACACCTTC | CASSLDREDYGYTF
TRBJ2-2 | . | TRBV19 | TRBD2 | TGTGCCAGTAGTCTCCGGGAGGCGAACACCGGGGAGCTGTTTTTT | CASSLREANTGELFF
TRBJ1-3 | once | TRBV5-1 | . | TGCGCCAGCAGGTTCGACAGTTCTGGAAACACCATATATTTT | CASRFDSSGNTIYF
TRBJ2-2 | . | TRBV10-3 | . | TGTGCCATCAGGTCGGACAGTGCATTAGGGGAGCTGTTTTTT | CAIRSDSALGELFF
TRBJ2-5 | . | TRBV18 | TRBD1 | TGTGCCAGCTCCGGGACAGACCAAGAGACCCAGTACTTC | CASSGTDQETQYF
TRBJ1-1 | . | TRBV29-1 | . | TGCAGCGTTGAACAGGGAGGGACTGAAGCTTTCTTT | CSVEQGGTEAFF
TRBJ2-3 | few | TRBV4-3 | TRBD2 | TGCGCCAGCAGCCAAGATACGGGAGGGCCGGGTGATACGCAGTATTTT | CASSQDTGGPGDTQYF
TRBJ1-4 | . | TRBV27 | . | TGTGCCAGCAGTTTATCCGGGTCCTATAATGAAAAACTGTTTTTT | CASSLSGSYNEKLFF
TRBJ2-1 | . | TRBV7-9 | . | TGTGCCAGCAGCTTAGGTATGAGGACTGGGTCGAGCTCCTACAATGAGCAGTTCTTC | CASSLGMRTGSSSYNEQFF
TRBJ2-7 | . | TRBV28 | TRBD1 | TGTGCCAGCAGCCGCCCTCCCGGGACAGGGGGCTACGAGCAGTACTTC | CASSRPPGTGGYEQYF
TRBJ2-7 | . | TRBV29-1 | TRBD1 | TGCAGCGTTGAAGACCCGGGACAGGGAAAGCCCTACGAGCAGTACTTC | CSVEDPGQGKPYEQYF
TRBJ1-1 | . | TRBV7-2 | TRBD1 | TGTGCCAGCAGCCACAGTTACAGGGGGAGGCACACTGAAGCTTTCTTT | CASSHSYRGRHTEAFF
TRBJ2-4 | . | TRBV6-5 | . | TGTGCCAGCAGCCCACTAGGACTTTCAGTTTTTCAGTACTTC | CASSPLGLSVFQYF
TRBJ1-3 | . | TRBV7-2 | . | TGTGCCAGCAGCTTAGTGGGGGGGCTTAGCTCTGGAAACACCATATATTTT | CASSLVGGLSSGNTIYF
TRBJ2-7 | . | TRBV6-6 | . | TGTGCCAGCAGCCCCATCCCAGGCGGGCGACCCTACGAGCAGTACTTC | CASSPIPGGRPYEQYF
TRBJ1-5 | . | TRBV27 | . | TGTGCCAGCAGGACAGGTGATCAGCCCCAGCATTTT | CASRTGDQPQHF
TRBJ1-2 | . | TRBV28 | . | TGTGCCAGCACCTCGGACAGAACTGGCTACACCTTC | CASTSDRTGYTF
TRBJ1-1 | . | TRBV5-5 | . | TGTGCCAGCAGCTTGGTGTTGGGCAGTTACACTGAAGCTTTCTTT | CASSLVLGSYTEAFF
TRBJ2-7 | . | TRBV4-3 | TRBD2 | TGCGCCAGCAGCCAAGCCCTAGCGGGAGACCTCTCCTACGAGCAGTACTTC | CASSQALAGDLSYEQYF
TRBJ1-2 | . | TRBV7-2 | TRBD1 | TGTGCCAGCAGCTTAGGGGACAGCGATGGCTACACCTTC | CASSLGDSDGYTF
TRBJ2-3 | once | TRBV6-6 | TRBD2 | TGTGCCAGTGGGACTAGCGAAGGTTGGACAGATACGCAGTATTTT | CASGTSEGWTDTQYF
TRBJ2-1 | . | TRBV4-3 | TRBD1 | TGCGCCAGCAGCCAAGATTTGTGGGGACAGACCTACAATGAGCAGTTCTTC | CASSQDLWGQTYNEQFF
TRBJ2-1 | . | TRBV9 | TRBD2 | TGTGCCAGCAGCGTAACGGTCACTCCCCGGTCTAGCGGGAGAGGTTATGAGCAGTTCTTC | CASSVTVTPRSSGRGYEQFF
TRBJ1-1 | . | TRBV28 | . | TGTGCCAGCAACACGATAGGGGGTAACACTGAAGCTTTCTTT | CASNTIGGNTEAFF
TRBJ2-7 | . | TRBV4-3 | TRBD1 | TGCGCCAGCAGCCGGTCAGGGGGCCACTACGAGCAGTACTTC | CASSRSGGHYEQYF
TRBJ2-2 | . | TRBV28 | TRBD2 | TGTGCCAGCATTGTTTCTAGCGGGAGGTCCGGGGAGCTGTTTTTT | CASIVSSGRSGELFF
TRBJ2-7 | . | TRBV5-1 | . | TGCGCCAGCAGCCTACCCTCGACAGCCTACGAGCAGTACTTC | CASSLPSTAYEQYF
TRBJ2-1 | . | TRBV10-3 | . | TGTGCCATCAGTGAGTCTAGCGGCAGTTCGAGCAATGAGCAGTTCTTC | CAISESSGSSSNEQFF
TRBJ2-2 | . | TRBV5-6 | TRBD2 | TGTGCCAGCAGCTTGGTGAGCGGGAGGGCCGTCACCGGGGAGCTGTTTTTT | CASSLVSGRAVTGELFF
TRBJ2-2 | . | TRBV7-2 | TRBD2 | TGTGCCAGCAGCTTACTAGCGGGAGGGTTAAAAAAAAACACCGGGGAGCTGTTTTTT | CASSLLAGGLKKNTGELFF
TRBJ1-1 | . | TRBV7-9 | TRBD1 | TGTGCCAGTGGACAGGGGAACACTGAAGCTTTCTTT | CASGQGNTEAFF
TRBJ1-2 | . | TRBV5-1 | TRBD1 | TGCGCCAGCACCGCTGGGACAGGGAAATCCTATGGCTACACCTTC | CASTAGTGKSYGYTF
TRBJ1-1 | once | TRBV6-1 | TRBD1 | TGTGCCAGCAGTGAGCCCGGACAGGGGAAAACTGAAGCTTTCTTT | CASSEPGQGKTEAFF
TRBJ2-7 | once | TRBV5-1 | TRBD2 | TGCGCCAGCAGCTTGGTTAGCGGGCCCTACGAGCAGTACTTC | CASSLVSGPYEQYF
TRBJ2-1 | . | TRBV5-3 | TRBD2 | TGTGCCAGAAGCTTGGGACTAGCGGGGCCGAGCTCCTACAATGAGCAGTTCTTC | CARSLGLAGPSSYNEQFF
TRBJ2-3 | once | TRBV28 | . | TGTGCCAGCAGTTTCTTGGCTAGTCCAGCAGATACGCAGTATTTT | CASSFLASPADTQYF
TRBJ1-5 | . | TRBV28 | TRBD1 | TGTGCCAGCAGTTTGACAGGGGGAGTCAATCAGCCCCAGCATTTT | CASSLTGGVNQPQHF
TRBJ2-2 | . | TRBV5-1 | TRBD1 | TGCGCCAGCAGCTTCTTTGGGACAGGGGATACCGGGGAGCTGTTTTTT | CASSFFGTGDTGELFF
TRBJ2-2 | . | TRBV5-4 | TRBD2 | TGTGCCAGCAGCCTACTAGCGGGACGTTCCGGGGAGCTGTTTTTT | CASSLLAGRSGELFF